This record covers a single TCR beta chain. In the study's own analysis: Amplification of reference gene primers was used by the study to estimate nucleated cell counts. Profiled with immunoSEQ multiplex PCR; TCRdb holds only in-frame clones, not every one. Clone size and the V and J calls come from that table; the DNA yielded D and trimming. The repertoire holds tens of thousands of clones, with more than 75% as singletons. This sample was taken from a study of blood T cell repertoires in COVID-19. Whole-study context: Material from acute and convalescent COVID-19 was sourced from the United States, Italy and Spain.

This CDR3 is 14 amino acids long. The germline gives CDR1 LGHDT, CDR2 YNNKEL (reference sequence). Germline trimming cut 2 bases from V and 11 bases from J; bases unmatched to any gene: 6. Source material: peripheral blood. This sequence was found in a man in his fifties or sixties with COVID-19, enrolled during active disease. The V and J genes are TRBV3-1 (or the pseudogene TRBV3-2) and TRBJ1-4; 9 nucleotides match TRBD1. CDR3 DNA: TGTGCCAGCAGCCAACCGGGACAGGGAGACAAACTGTTTTTT. Its translation: CASSQPGQGDKLFF.